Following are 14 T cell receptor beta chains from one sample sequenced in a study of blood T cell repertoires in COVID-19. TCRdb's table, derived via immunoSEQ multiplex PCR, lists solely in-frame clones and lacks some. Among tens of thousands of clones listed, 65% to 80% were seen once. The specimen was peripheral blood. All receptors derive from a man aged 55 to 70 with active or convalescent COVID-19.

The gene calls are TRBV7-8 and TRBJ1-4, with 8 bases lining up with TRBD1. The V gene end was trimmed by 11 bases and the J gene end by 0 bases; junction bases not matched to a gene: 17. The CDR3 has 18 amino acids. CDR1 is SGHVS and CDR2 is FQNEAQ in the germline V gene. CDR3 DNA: TGTGCCGTAACAGCCTTCCGGGGACAGGCCGCAACTAATGAAAAACTGTTTTTT. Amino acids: CAVTAFRGQAATNEKLFF.

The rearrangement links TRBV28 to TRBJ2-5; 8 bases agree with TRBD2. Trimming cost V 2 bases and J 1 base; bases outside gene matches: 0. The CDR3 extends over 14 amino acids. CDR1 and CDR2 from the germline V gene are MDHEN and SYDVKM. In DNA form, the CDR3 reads TGTGCCAGCAGTTTAGCGGGGGGCCAAGAGACCCAGTACTTC. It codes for CASSLAGGQETQYF.

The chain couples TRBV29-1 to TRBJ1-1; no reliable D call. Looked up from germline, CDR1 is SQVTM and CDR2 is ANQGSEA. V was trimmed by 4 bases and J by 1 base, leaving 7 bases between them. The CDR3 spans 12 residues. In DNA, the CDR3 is TGCAGCGTTGGTCGAGGGAACACTGAAGCTTTCTTT. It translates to CSVGRGNTEAFF.

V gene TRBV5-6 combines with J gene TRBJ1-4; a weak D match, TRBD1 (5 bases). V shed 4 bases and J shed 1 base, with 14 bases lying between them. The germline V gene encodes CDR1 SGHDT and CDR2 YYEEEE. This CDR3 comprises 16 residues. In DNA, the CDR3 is TGTGCCAGCAGCCTACTACAGGAACAAACTAATGAAAAACTGTTTTTT. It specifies CASSLLQEQTNEKLFF.

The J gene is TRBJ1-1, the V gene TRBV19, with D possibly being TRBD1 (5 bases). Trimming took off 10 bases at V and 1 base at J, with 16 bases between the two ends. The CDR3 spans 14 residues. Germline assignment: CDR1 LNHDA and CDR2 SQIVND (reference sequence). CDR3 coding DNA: TGTGCCACCAAAAGGGGCGGCGGGAACACTGAAGCTTTCTTT. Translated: CATKRGGGNTEAFF.

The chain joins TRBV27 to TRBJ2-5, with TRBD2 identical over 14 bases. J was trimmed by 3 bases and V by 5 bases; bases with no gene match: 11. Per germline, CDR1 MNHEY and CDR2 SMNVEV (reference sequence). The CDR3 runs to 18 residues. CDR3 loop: CASSIGLAGGISEETQYF. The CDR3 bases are TGTGCCAGCAGTATCGGACTAGCGGGGGGTATTAGCGAAGAGACCCAGTACTTC.

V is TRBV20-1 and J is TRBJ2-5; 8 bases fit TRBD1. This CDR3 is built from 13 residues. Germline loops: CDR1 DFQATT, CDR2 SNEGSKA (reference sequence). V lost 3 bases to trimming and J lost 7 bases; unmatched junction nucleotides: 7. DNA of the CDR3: TGCAGTGCTAGTGCGACAGGGGATGCGACCCAGTACTTC. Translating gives CSASATGDATQYF.

This chain's CDR3 is CASSSGTGDGQPQHF. Here the CDR3 DNA reads TGTGCCAGCAGCTCCGGGACAGGGGACGGTCAGCCCCAGCATTTT. The rearrangement uses TRBV13 and TRBJ1-5; 10 bases agree with TRBD1. The CDR3 runs to 15 residues. The V segment lost 4 bases and the J segment 6 bases; nucleotides outside the gene matches: 6. Germline V lookup: CDR1 PRHDT, CDR2 FYEKMQ (reference sequence).

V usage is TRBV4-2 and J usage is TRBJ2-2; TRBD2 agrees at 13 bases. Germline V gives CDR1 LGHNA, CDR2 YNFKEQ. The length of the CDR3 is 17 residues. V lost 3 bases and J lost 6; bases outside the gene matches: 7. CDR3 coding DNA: TGTGCCAGCAGCCATAAAACTAGCGGGGGGGCCCCCGGGGAGCTGTTTTTT. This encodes CASSHKTSGGAPGELFF.

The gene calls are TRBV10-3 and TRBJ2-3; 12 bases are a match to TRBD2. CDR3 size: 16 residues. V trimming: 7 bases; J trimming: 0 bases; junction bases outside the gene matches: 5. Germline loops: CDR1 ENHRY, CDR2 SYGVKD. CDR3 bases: TGTGCCATCAATCCCGGACTAGCGGGGAGCACAGATACGCAGTATTTT. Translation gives CAINPGLAGSTDTQYF.

CDR3 nucleotides: TGCGCCAGCAGCTTTGGACAGGGGGCATCCTATGGCTACACCTTC. This translates into CASSFGQGASYGYTF. The V and J genes are TRBV5-1 and TRBJ1-2, with 11 bases identical to TRBD1. The CDR3 loop spans 15 amino acids. Germline CDR1 reads SGHRS; CDR2 reads YFSETQ. After removal of 2 bases from V and 4 bases from J, the junction contained 4 bases not matched to a gene.

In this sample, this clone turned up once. DNA of the CDR3: TGTGCCAGCAGTTTGCTCCGGGACAGACTCTACCGGAGCAATCAGCCCCAGCATTTT. Amino acid sequence: CASSLLRDRLYRSNQPQHF. This chain joins TRBV28 and TRBJ1-5; 7 nucleotides align to TRBD1. Germline V gives CDR1 MDHEN, CDR2 SYDVKM. With 3 bases clipped from V and 1 base from J, the junction kept 15 bases outside the gene matches. There are 19 residues in the CDR3.

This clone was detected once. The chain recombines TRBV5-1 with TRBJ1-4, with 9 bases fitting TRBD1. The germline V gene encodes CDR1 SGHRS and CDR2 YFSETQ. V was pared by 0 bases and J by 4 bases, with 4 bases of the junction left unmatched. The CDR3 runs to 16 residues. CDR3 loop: CASSLVGGQGNEKLFF. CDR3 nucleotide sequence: TGCGCCAGCAGCTTGGTAGGGGGACAGGGTAATGAAAAACTGTTTTTT.

The CDR3 loop reads CASGLDNNEQFF. The CDR3 coding sequence is TGTGCTAGTGGTTTGGACAACAATGAGCAGTTCTTC. The chain recombines TRBV12-5 with TRBJ2-1; D uncertain. Trimming stripped 1 base from V and 5 bases from J, with 3 bases between. This CDR3 region has 12 residues. CDR1 LGHNT and CDR2 FRNRAP come from the germline V gene.